This T cell receptor (beta chain) was captured in a study of beta chain features in type 1 diabetes. Whole-study findings and limits: Shortening of TCRB CDR3s, moderate but significant, appeared in all four CD4+ subsets of Type 1 diabetes patients.

This clone was counted a few times. Its antigen is not known. The CDR3 is made up of 11 amino acids. The V gene lost 7 bases and the J gene lost 4 bases, with 7 bases spanning the gap. CDR1 and CDR2 (germline): SGHTA, FQGNSA. Sequencing targeted expressed TCRB transcripts, as all isolated RNA had been reverse transcribed. Here immunoSEQ multiplex PCR was the method, and the copy in TCRdb shows in-frame clones only, minus some. The sample shows more than 250,000 clones, approximately 16% of them seen only once. This receptor was taken from a young man with type 1 diabetes. The rearrangement uses TRBV7-2 and TRBJ2-5; D is unresolved. The sequencing input was naive CD4+ T cells from blood. CDR3: CASTFGETQYF. CDR3 in DNA: TGTGCCAGCACCTTCGGAGAGACCCAGTACTTC.